The 5 T cell receptor beta chains reported below all come from one sample, sequenced in a study of blood T cell repertoires in COVID-19. Generated by immunoSEQ multiplex PCR, the TCRdb table keeps only in-frame clones and is missing some. The sample yields 150,000 to 200,000 clones, 65% to 85% seen once. Specimen: peripheral blood. The receptors come from a woman older than 75 with active or convalescent COVID-19.

V usage is TRBV5-1 and J usage is TRBJ2-1; 8 bases map to TRBD2. The CDR3 spans 14 residues. V trimming: 4 bases; J trimming: 5 bases; junction bases outside the gene matches: 5. Germline lookup yields CDR1 SGHRS and CDR2 YFSETQ. DNA for the CDR3: TGCGCCAGCAGCGCTTTCGGGGGGGACAATGAGCAGTTCTTC. This encodes CASSAFGGDNEQFF. The entire variable domain, with the rest obtained from reference TRBV5-1 and TRBJ2-1, is as follows: KAGVTQTPRYLIKTRGQQVTLSCSPISGHRSVSWYQQTPGQGLQFLFEYFSETQRNKGNFPGRFSGRQFSNSRSEMNVSTLELGDSALYLCASSAFGGDNEQFFGPGTRLTVL.

The chain combines TRBV11-3 with TRBJ2-5; a possible D gene is TRBD2 (6 bases). Trimming took off 0 bases at V and 4 bases at J, with 12 bases between the two ends. The length of the CDR3 is 15 residues. The V gene's germline CDR1 is SGHNT and CDR2 YENEEA. As DNA, the CDR3 is TGTGCCAGCAGCTTAGATCCGGGAGACGGAGAGACCCAGTACTTC. This codes for CASSLDPGDGETQYF.

This CDR3 is CASGLRGEGYTF. CDR3 DNA sequence: TGTGCTAGTGGTTTGCGGGGGGAGGGCTACACCTTC. This chain joins TRBV12-5 and TRBJ1-2; TRBD1 is a possible D gene (5 bases). With 2 bases removed from V and 8 bases from J, the gap between germline ends came to 9 bases. This CDR3 spans 12 amino acids. Germline CDR1 reads LGHNT; CDR2 reads FRNRAP.

This clone appeared once. The CDR3 DNA follows: TGTGCCAGCAGCCAAGGCAACTTTCGCACAGATACGCAGTATTTT. As protein: CASSQGNFRTDTQYF. V and J are TRBV3-1 (or the pseudogene TRBV3-2) and TRBJ2-3; D is unclear. CDR1 is LGHDT, CDR2 YNNKEL, per germline (reference sequence). V lost 1 base to trimming and J lost 1 base, with 9 bases between them. The CDR3 runs to 15 residues.

The chain couples TRBV19 to TRBJ1-4; perhaps TRBD1 as D (5 bases). This CDR3 contains 13 residues. The germline gives CDR1 LNHDA, CDR2 SQIVND (reference sequence). With 6 bases removed from V and 8 bases from J, the gap between germline ends came to 13 bases. The CDR3 nucleotides are TGTGCCAGTAGCAGGGCCGAAAAGGAAAAACTGTTTTTT. Protein sequence: CASSRAEKEKLFF.